The 9 T cell receptor beta chains reported below all come from one sample, sequenced in a study of neoadjuvant anti-PD-1 for oral cavity cancer. The time point here: after neoadjuvant nivolumab, at surgical resection. Measured with immunoSEQ multiplex PCR; TCRdb has only the in-frame clones, and not every one. The table records over 65,000 clones, about 86% of them present only once. The source material was PBMCs, sampled after nivolumab (anti-PD-1) treatment. The receptors derive from a person aged 35-79 years with oral cavity squamous cell carcinoma.

The V and J genes are TRBV5-1 and TRBJ1-1; D possibly corresponds to TRBD1 (6 bases). With 2 bases removed from V and 5 bases from J, the gap between germline ends came to 10 bases. The CDR3 sequence is 13 residues long. Germline V gives CDR1 SGHRS, CDR2 YFSETQ. CDR3 amino acids: CASSFGTGTEAFF. Written as DNA, the CDR3 is TGCGCCAGCAGCTTTGGTACAGGGACTGAAGCTTTCTTT. The complete variable domain, with remaining parts taken from reference TRBV5-1 and TRBJ1-1, reads KAGVTQTPRYLIKTRGQQVTLSCSPISGHRSVSWYQQTPGQGLQFLFEYFSETQRNKGNFPGRFSGRQFSNSRSEMNVSTLELGDSALYLCASSFGTGTEAFFGQGTRLTVV.

The chain couples TRBV7-2 to TRBJ1-2; maybe TRBD1 (5 bases). Germline CDR1 SGHTA, CDR2 FQGNSA. V lost 5 bases and J lost 7, with 20 bases in between. The CDR3 runs to 15 residues. CDR3 amino acids: CASSSRDPKGSGYTF. CDR3 DNA sequence: TGTGCCAGCAGCAGCCGGGACCCTAAAGGCAGTGGCTACACCTTC.

This sequence joins TRBV9 and TRBJ2-7; 11 bases line up with TRBD2. Trimming cost V 3 bases and J 8 bases; bases outside gene matches: 13. The CDR3 runs 16 residues. In germline, CDR1 is SGDLS, CDR2 YYNGEE. As DNA, the CDR3 is TGTGCCAGCAGCGCAGGACTAGCGGGTCCCTTAAACAAGCAGTACTTC. This encodes CASSAGLAGPLNKQYF.

V gene TRBV7-8 combines with J gene TRBJ1-1; perhaps TRBD1 as D (5 bases). Germline CDR1 reads SGHVS; CDR2 reads FQNEAQ. The germline V and J ends were trimmed by 3 bases and 4 bases, with 6 bases remaining between them. This CDR3 has 12 residues. This CDR3 is CASSLGPTEAFF. For the CDR3, the DNA is TGTGCCAGCAGCTTGGGACCCACTGAAGCTTTCTTT.

This chain links TRBV30 with TRBJ1-4, with unresolved D. CDR1 GTSNPN and CDR2 SVGIG come from the germline V gene (reference sequence). Trimming cost V 1 base and J 4 bases, with 10 bases left between them. This CDR3 has 14 residues. This CDR3 is CAWSGAPFNEKLFF. CDR3 DNA: TGTGCCTGGAGTGGGGCCCCCTTTAATGAAAAACTGTTTTTT.

The chain combines TRBV4-2 with TRBJ1-3; no firm D call. CDR3 size: 12 residues. V was clipped by 0 bases and J by 7 bases, with 4 bases between them. Germline V gene sequence: CDR1 LGHNA, CDR2 YNFKEQ. CDR3 nucleotide sequence: TGTGCCAGCAGCCAAGATGAGAACACCATATATTTT. This encodes CASSQDENTIYF.

The chain uses TRBV9 and TRBJ1-4; D gene unclear. This CDR3 is 16 amino acids long. CDR1 is SGDLS and CDR2 is YYNGEE in the germline V gene. Deletions cut 0 bases from V and 0 bases from J, with 9 bases between. This CDR3 is CASSVVRETTNEKLFF. As DNA, the CDR3 is TGTGCCAGCAGCGTAGTACGGGAGACAACTAATGAAAAACTGTTTTTT.

V is TRBV5-1 and J is TRBJ1-2; TRBD1 is a possible D gene (5 bases). With 4 bases removed from V and 6 bases from J, the gap between germline ends came to 13 bases. There are 13 residues in the CDR3. Germline CDR1 reads SGHRS; CDR2 reads YFSETQ. CDR3 in amino acids: CASSPDRSHGYTF. The CDR3 DNA sequence: TGCGCCAGCAGCCCCGACAGAAGTCATGGCTACACCTTC.

The CDR3 spells CASRGRAISGANVLTF. Here the CDR3 DNA reads TGTGCCAGCAGGGGCAGGGCCATTTCTGGGGCCAACGTCCTGACTTTC. The rearrangement uses TRBV11-1 and TRBJ2-6; D possibly corresponds to TRBD1 (5 bases). V lost 6 bases, J lost 1 base, and 13 bases lay in between. CDR3 size: 16 residues. Germline CDR1 SGHAT, CDR2 FQDESV (reference sequence).